Listed below are T cell receptor beta chains from one sample, sequenced in a study of blood T cell repertoires in COVID-19. Profiled with immunoSEQ multiplex PCR; TCRdb holds only in-frame clones, not every one. There are 140,000 to 150,000 clones in the sample; 65% to 90% occur only once, and 9.5% to 13% lies in the top ten. Sequencing was done on a sample of peripheral blood. The source is a man aged 55 to 70 with active or convalescent COVID-19. Each CDR3 is given with its conserved first and last residue. A D gene is named only where the DNA matches it firmly. A clone size is listed for some rows: how often the clone was seen (once, few, many), or a class if it is expanded.

.	TRBV2	TRBJ1-2	TRBD1	CASSGNGQGLGGYTF	TGTGCCAGCAGTGGAAATGGACAGGGACTTGGTGGCTACACCTTC
.	TRBV11-3	TRBJ1-1	.	CASSAGSATEAFF	TGTGCCAGCAGCGCAGGATCAGCAACTGAAGCTTTCTTT
few	TRBV10-1	TRBJ2-2	TRBD1	CASSAQGANTGELFF	TGCGCCAGCAGTGCTCAGGGGGCGAACACCGGGGAGCTGTTTTTT
.	TRBV12-3/TRBV12-4	TRBJ1-2	TRBD1	CASSRDSYGYTF	TGTGCCAGCAGTAGGGACAGCTATGGCTACACCTTC
.	TRBV25-1	TRBJ1-1	TRBD1	CASSEWRDSTEAFF	TGTGCCAGCAGTGAATGGCGGGACAGCACTGAAGCTTTCTTT
.	TRBV5-1	TRBJ1-1	.	CASSLADAGMNTEAFF	TGCGCCAGCAGCTTGGCCGATGCAGGGATGAACACTGAAGCTTTCTTT
.	TRBV12-2	TRBJ1-3	.	CASPAELLGNTIYF	TGTGCAAGCCCTGCGGAGCTCCTTGGAAACACCATATATTTT
.	TRBV7-2	TRBJ2-2	.	CASSRRAGELFF	.
.	TRBV19	TRBJ1-3	.	CASSMVPAGNTIYF	TGTGCCAGTAGTATGGTCCCAGCTGGAAACACCATATATTTT
.	TRBV9	TRBJ2-1	.	CASSGQYNEQFF	TGTGCCAGCAGCGGACAGTACAATGAGCAGTTCTTC
.	TRBV9	TRBJ1-2	.	CASSARGEGYGYTF	TGTGCCAGCAGCGCCAGGGGAGAAGGCTATGGCTACACCTTC
.	TRBV6-6	TRBJ2-6	.	CASRKRQGYGANVLTF	TGTGCCAGCAGGAAACGTCAGGGTTATGGGGCCAACGTCCTGACTTTC
.	TRBV6-2/TRBV6-3	TRBJ2-1	TRBD2	CASSYPTSGRALEQFF	TGTGCCAGCAGTTACCCGACTAGCGGGAGGGCCCTTGAGCAGTTCTTC
.	TRBV19	TRBJ2-4	.	CASSIPRASEGAKNIQYF	TGTGCCAGTAGTATCCCCCGAGCGTCCGAAGGAGCCAAAAACATTCAGTACTTC
.	TRBV2	TRBJ2-3	.	CASSDDGGTDTQYF	TGTGCCAGCAGTGACGATGGCGGGACAGATACGCAGTATTTT
.	TRBV2	TRBJ2-3	TRBD2	CARSKLAGGADTQYF	TGTGCCAGATCGAAACTAGCGGGGGGAGCGGATACGCAGTATTTT
.	TRBV14	TRBJ2-1	.	CASSQRRSLSYYNEQFF	TGTGCCAGCAGCCAACGCCGTTCGCTCTCCTACTACAATGAGCAGTTCTTC
.	TRBV29-1	TRBJ1-4	.	CSVEEEPTEEKLFF	TGCAGCGTTGAAGAAGAACCCACGGAGGAAAAACTGTTTTTT
.	TRBV29-1	TRBJ2-1	TRBD2	CSVVGEVWLAGYNEQFF	TGCAGCGTTGTGGGAGAGGTTTGGCTAGCGGGGTACAATGAGCAGTTCTTC
.	TRBV29-1	TRBJ2-6	.	CSVEDLSGANVLTF	TGCAGCGTTGAAGATCTATCTGGGGCCAACGTCCTGACTTTC
.	TRBV20-1	TRBJ2-1	.	CSASMTAYEQFF	TGCAGTGCTAGTATGACAGCGTATGAGCAGTTCTTC
.	TRBV25-1	TRBJ1-2	TRBD1	CASSRPGTGSRGYTF	TGTGCCAGCAGTCGTCCCGGGACAGGGAGCCGCGGCTACACCTTC
.	TRBV4-1	TRBJ1-1	.	CASSQGQVMNTEAFF	TGCGCCAGCAGCCAAGGACAGGTTATGAACACTGAAGCTTTCTTT
.	TRBV6-5	TRBJ2-3	TRBD2	CASRLAVGDTQYF	TGTGCCAGTCGTCTAGCGGTGGGAGATACGCAGTATTTT
.	TRBV5-4	TRBJ2-3	.	CASSLAAEGTDTQYF	TGTGCCAGCAGCTTGGCGGCGGAGGGGACAGATACGCAGTATTTT
.	TRBV27	TRBJ1-2	.	CASSSMGAAEYGYTF	TGTGCCAGCAGTTCAATGGGGGCAGCCGAATATGGCTACACCTTC
.	TRBV5-1	TRBJ1-2	.	CASSLGGLDNYGYTF	TGCGCCAGCAGCTTGGGTGGTTTAGATAACTATGGCTACACCTTC
.	TRBV5-6	TRBJ2-1	TRBD2	CASSYILSGVNEQFF	TGTGCCAGCAGCTACATACTTAGCGGGGTAAATGAGCAGTTCTTC
.	TRBV11-3	TRBJ2-1	.	CASSLGGLDAYNEQFF	TGTGCCAGCAGCTTAGGGGGCCTAGACGCTTACAATGAGCAGTTCTTC
few	TRBV30	TRBJ1-1	.	CAWSAQENTEAFF	TGTGCCTGGAGCGCACAAGAGAACACTGAAGCTTTCTTT
once	TRBV10-3	TRBJ1-2	TRBD1	CAISAEGAFYGYTF	TGTGCCATCAGTGCGGAGGGGGCGTTTTATGGCTACACCTTC
.	TRBV3-1/TRBV3-2	TRBJ1-5	.	CASSQGAGSNQPQHF	TGTGCCAGCAGCCAGGGGGCAGGCTCAAATCAGCCCCAGCATTTT
once	TRBV19	TRBJ1-2	TRBD1	CASTGDRGYGYTF	TGTGCCAGTACCGGGGACAGGGGCTATGGCTACACCTTC
.	TRBV9	TRBJ1-4	.	CASSATAGGGGRGEKLFF	TGTGCCAGCAGCGCCACCGCGGGGGGCGGAGGAAGGGGTGAAAAACTGTTTTTT
.	TRBV28	TRBJ2-2	.	CASSFGTLNTGELFF	TGTGCCAGCAGTTTTGGTACTTTAAACACCGGGGAGCTGTTTTTT
.	TRBV12-3/TRBV12-4	TRBJ1-2	TRBD1	CASSGTGLGYTF	TGTGCCAGCAGTGGGACAGGGCTTGGCTACACCTTC
.	TRBV7-9	TRBJ2-1	TRBD1	CASSLVRGLGNEQFF	TGTGCCAGCAGCTTAGTGAGGGGGCTGGGGAATGAGCAGTTCTTC
.	TRBV7-2	TRBJ1-2	.	CASSPSGYGYTF	TGTGCCAGCTCCCCCTCGGGATATGGCTACACCTTC
once	TRBV11-3	TRBJ2-5	.	CASSLSRGRETQYF	TGTGCCAGCAGCTTATCTCGGGGAAGGGAGACCCAGTACTTC
.	TRBV7-2	TRBJ2-2	.	CASSYTGKRELFF	TGTGCCAGCAGCTATACAGGGAAGAGGGAGCTGTTTTTT
.	TRBV18	TRBJ1-1	.	CASSVGKNTEAFF	TGTGCCAGCTCGGTGGGCAAGAACACTGAAGCTTTCTTT
.	TRBV6-2/TRBV6-3	TRBJ1-5	TRBD1	CASSYGTGRDYSNQPQHF	TGTGCCAGCAGTTATGGGACAGGGAGAGATTATAGCAATCAGCCCCAGCATTTT
.	TRBV27	TRBJ2-1	TRBD2	CASSFFAGRADNEQFF	TGTGCCAGCAGTTTTTTCGCCGGGAGGGCCGACAATGAGCAGTTCTTC
few	TRBV18	TRBJ1-5	.	CASSRRDTNQPQHF	TGTGCCAGCTCACGCCGGGACACGAATCAGCCCCAGCATTTT
once	TRBV4-3	TRBJ2-1	.	CASSPGVPYNEQFF	TGCGCCAGCAGCCCGGGAGTCCCATACAATGAGCAGTTCTTC
.	TRBV13	TRBJ2-3	TRBD2	CASSSRLAGEGDTQYF	TGTGCCAGCAGCTCCCGACTAGCGGGAGAGGGGGATACGCAGTATTTT
.	TRBV4-3	TRBJ1-2	TRBD1	CASSQTRTGEAYGYTF	TGCGCCAGCAGCCAGACAAGGACAGGGGAAGCCTATGGCTACACCTTC
few	TRBV5-8	TRBJ1-2	.	CASSFAGASNYGYTF	TGTGCCAGCAGCTTCGCAGGGGCGTCTAACTATGGCTACACCTTC